Presented here are 18 T cell receptor beta chains from one specimen sequenced in a study of cytomegalovirus exposure and HLA in healthy donors. Vbeta (60) and Jbeta (13) primers were used in the PCR. Sequencing was performed with immunoSEQ multiplex PCR; in TCRdb, only in-frame clones are kept and a portion is missing. This sample has about 160,000 clones, with approximately 88% found just once. Material for sequencing was PBMCs. These receptors came from a boy between 2 and 15 years old in good health and CMV-seronegative.

The CDR3 DNA reads as TGTGCCAGTAGTCTAGGAAGCGGGGGATACGAGCAGTACTTC. This translates into CASSLGSGGYEQYF. This chain connects TRBV19 to TRBJ2-7; TRBD2 matches at 8 bases. The CDR3 totals 14 residues. The junction had 7 bases not matched to a gene; V was cut back by 5 bases and J by 4 bases. Germline V lookup: CDR1 LNHDA, CDR2 SQIVND (reference sequence).

This clone was observed a single time. This rearrangement joins TRBV7-2 to TRBJ2-3, with 9 bases aligning to TRBD2. V shed 5 bases, J shed 3 bases, and the junction held 6 bases outside the gene matches. Germline lookup yields CDR1 SGHTA and CDR2 FQGNSA. This CDR3 has 15 residues. CDR3 sequence reads: CASSPLAGGTDTQYF. Written as DNA, the CDR3 is TGTGCCAGCAGCCCTCTGGCGGGAGGGACAGATACGCAGTATTTT.

This sequence joins TRBV27 and TRBJ2-1; 9 bases are shared with TRBD1. J gave up 1 base and V 6 bases, and 10 bases lay outside the gene matches. Germline lookup yields CDR1 MNHEY and CDR2 SMNVEV (reference sequence). There are 17 residues in the CDR3. The chain's CDR3 is CASSPNRGRRSYNEQFF. The CDR3 nucleotides are TGTGCCAGCAGCCCCAACAGGGGGCGCCGGTCCTACAATGAGCAGTTCTTC.

This chain joins TRBV25-1 and TRBJ1-3; 7 bases agree with TRBD1. J was trimmed by 0 bases and V by 6 bases; bases with no gene match: 8. Germline V gene lookup returns CDR1 MGHDK and CDR2 SYGVNS. CDR3 size: 16 residues. Written as DNA, the CDR3 is TGTGCCAGCAGCCCCTGGGGACAGTCCTCTGGAAACACCATATATTTT. It encodes CASSPWGQSSGNTIYF.

The chain is built from TRBV7-8 and TRBJ1-4, with 9 positions matching TRBD1. CDR3 size: 14 residues. The trim removed 5 bases at V and 8 bases at J, leaving 6 bases unmatched. Germline V gene sequence: CDR1 SGHVS, CDR2 FQNEAQ. The chain's CDR3 is CASSTTGGLEKLFF. Here the CDR3 DNA reads TGTGCCAGCAGCACGACAGGGGGTTTGGAAAAACTGTTTTTT.

This chain uses TRBV6-5 with TRBJ1-5; the match to TRBD1 covers 8 bases. V lost 3 bases and J lost 2; bases outside the gene matches: 6. Germline values: CDR1 MNHEY, CDR2 SVGAGI. This CDR3 spans 16 amino acids. The CDR3 sequence: CASSYGQGWGNQPQHF. Written as DNA, the CDR3 is TGTGCCAGCAGTTATGGACAGGGCTGGGGCAATCAGCCCCAGCATTTT.

V gene TRBV7-6 combines with J gene TRBJ1-4; TRBD1 matches at 10 bases. Per germline, CDR1 SGHVS and CDR2 FNYEAQ. There are 14 residues in the CDR3. V trimming: 5 bases; J trimming: 5 bases; junction bases outside the gene matches: 2. CDR3 DNA: TGTGCCAGCAGCCCGGGACAGGGGAATGAAAAACTGTTTTTT. It codes for CASSPGQGNEKLFF.

The genes are TRBV7-2 and TRBJ2-7; TRBD2 is a possible D gene (5 bases). CDR1 and CDR2 (germline): SGHTA, FQGNSA. Trimming left V 1 base short and J 1 base short, with 8 bases between. The length of the CDR3 is 14 residues. In nucleotides, the CDR3 is TGTGCCAGCAGCTTAGGGTGGACTTCCTACGAGCAGTACTTC. Protein sequence: CASSLGWTSYEQYF.

The chain is built from TRBV5-5 and TRBJ2-7, with TRBD1 identical over 9 bases. The CDR3 is 17 amino acids. In germline, CDR1 is SGHKS, CDR2 YYEKEE (reference sequence). V lost 0 bases, J lost 0 bases, and 7 bases stayed unmatched. CDR3 amino acids: CASSLVSGTGTSYEQYF. The CDR3 coding sequence is TGTGCCAGCAGCTTGGTTAGTGGGACAGGGACCTCCTACGAGCAGTACTTC. Filled out from reference TRBV5-5 and TRBJ2-7, the complete variable domain reads DAGVTQSPTHLIKTRGQQVTLRCSPISGHKSVSWYQQVLGQGPQFIFQYYEKEERGRGNFPDRFSARQFPNYSSELNVNALLLGDSALYLCASSLVSGTGTSYEQYFGPGTRLTVT.

This clone was found a few times. This chain links TRBV5-1 with TRBJ1-6; D is ambiguous. The CDR3 extends over 13 amino acids. Per germline, CDR1 SGHRS and CDR2 YFSETQ. The ends were cut back, 5 bases at V and 2 bases at J, with 5 bases in the middle. CDR3 bases: TGCGCCAGCAGTACAACCTATAATTCACCCCTCCACTTT. Translating it yields CASSTTYNSPLHF.

The rearrangement joins TRBV5-1 to TRBJ1-1, with 9 positions matching TRBD1. Germline CDR1 SGHRS, CDR2 YFSETQ. J lost 4 bases, V lost 2 bases, and 6 bases had no gene match. The CDR3 has 15 amino acids. CDR3: CASSLGQGSVTEAFF. The CDR3 coding sequence is TGCGCCAGCAGCTTAGGACAGGGGTCCGTCACTGAAGCTTTCTTT.

This chain links TRBV5-8 with TRBJ2-3; no definite D call. V was shortened by 10 bases and J by 3 bases, with 9 bases between the two germline ends. Germline CDR1 is SGHTS and CDR2 is YDEGEE. This CDR3 spans 11 amino acids. The DNA of the CDR3 is TGTGCCGCGAGGCAGACAGATACGCAGTATTTT. Translating it yields CAARQTDTQYF.

There are a few counts of this clone. J is TRBJ1-1 and V is TRBV5-4; D remains unclear. The CDR3 has 13 amino acids. V gave up 0 bases and J gave up 2 bases, with 5 bases separating them. Looked up from germline, CDR1 is SGHNT and CDR2 is YYREEE (reference sequence). The CDR3 coding sequence is TGTGCCAGCAGCTTGGGGAGTAACACTGAAGCTTTCTTT. Translated, it gives CASSLGSNTEAFF.

The chain links TRBV9 to TRBJ2-1; 12 bases agree with TRBD2. The CDR3 is made up of 18 amino acids. Losses at the gene ends were 2 bases for V and 0 bases for J; bases not matched to a gene: 6. CDR1 and CDR2 (germline): SGDLS, YYNGEE. DNA for the CDR3: TGTGCCAGCAGCGTGGGACTAGCGGGTAGAAGCTCCTACAATGAGCAGTTCTTC. Its protein is CASSVGLAGRSSYNEQFF.

This rearrangement joins TRBV27 to TRBJ2-1; 14 nucleotides match TRBD2. V shed 7 bases, J shed 7 bases, and the junction held 21 bases outside the gene matches. Germline CDR1 and CDR2: MNHEY and SMNVEV (reference sequence). The CDR3 spans 20 residues. As DNA, the CDR3 is TGTGCCAGCAACGACAGGGGAACCCGACTAGCGGGAGGGCTGGAGAATGAGCAGTTCTTC. The encoded protein is CASNDRGTRLAGGLENEQFF.

The J gene is TRBJ2-3, the V gene TRBV7-9, with TRBD1 as a possible D gene (6 bases). CDR3 length: 15 amino acids. The germline V gene encodes CDR1 SEHNR and CDR2 FQNEAQ (reference sequence). Trimming removed 5 bases at V and 5 bases at J, with 17 bases between. CDR3 loop: CASSKTSSGEDTQYF. The CDR3 DNA reads as TGTGCCAGCAGCAAAACCTCGTCAGGGGAAGATACGCAGTATTTT.

The rearrangement uses TRBV5-4 and TRBJ2-7; 10 bases align to TRBD2. After removal of 3 bases from V and 2 bases from J, the junction contained 5 bases not matched to a gene. This CDR3 region has 15 residues. Germline CDR1 and CDR2: SGHNT and YYREEE (reference sequence). The CDR3 DNA is TGTGCCAGCAGCTACCGGACTAGCGGAACCTACGAGCAGTACTTC. Translated: CASSYRTSGTYEQYF.

CDR3 coding DNA: TGTGCCAGCAGTCCCGGGACTTCAAACTACAATGAGCAGTTCTTC. Translating gives CASSPGTSNYNEQFF. The chain joins TRBV5-4 to TRBJ2-1; possibly TRBD2 for D (6 bases). Trimming shortened V by 5 bases and J by 3 bases, and 15 bases separated the two germline ends. Germline V gene sequence: CDR1 SGHNT, CDR2 YYREEE (reference sequence). The CDR3 loop spans 15 amino acids.